This TCR beta chain appears in the sequencing data of a study of control samples from healthy donors and cancer patients. The table came from immunoSEQ multiplex PCR; TCRdb's copy has only in-frame clones and leaves some out. The repertoire includes 45,000 to 70,000 clones, around 93% of them detected once, and around 0.9% sits in the top ten. The germline gives CDR1 MNHEY, CDR2 SVGAGI. The V and J ends lost 5 bases and 0 bases respectively, with 11 bases between them. The CDR3 totals 15 residues. V is TRBV6-5 and J is TRBJ1-3, with D tentatively TRBD1 (5 bases). The TCR sequence derives from a man aged 25-40 years with colorectal cancer. Input material: PBMCs. The CDR3 sequence: CASSHPGVSGNTIYF. The CDR3 DNA sequence: TGTGCCAGCAGTCACCCGGGGGTCTCTGGAAACACCATATATTTT.